This T cell receptor (beta chain) was retrieved from a study of blood T cell repertoires in COVID-19. Study background: Collection of acute and convalescent COVID-19 samples took place in the United States, Italy and Spain.

The CDR3 has 13 amino acids. Trimming cost V 6 bases and J 10 bases; bases outside gene matches: 6. Clones were sequenced by immunoSEQ multiplex PCR, and TCRdb holds only the in-frame ones, with some missing. The sample contains roughly 180,000 clones, approximately 84% of which appear only once. This TCR was sampled from a woman in her forties or fifties with COVID-19, enrolled during active disease. Sample: peripheral blood. The chain employs TRBV12-3 or TRBV12-4 and TRBJ1-6, with TRBD1 matching over 7 bases. The CDR3 here is CASSLTGDSPLHF. CDR3 DNA: TGTGCCAGCAGCCTCACAGGGGACTCACCCCTCCACTTT.